This T cell receptor (beta chain) was sequenced during a study of cytomegalovirus exposure and HLA in healthy donors. Both 60 Vbeta primers and 13 Jbeta primers went into the PCR. In the original analysis: A later analysis tallied approximately 87 million unique TCR beta chains, about 12 million of them shared. Clones were sequenced by immunoSEQ multiplex PCR, and TCRdb holds only the in-frame ones, with some missing. V and J calls and clone size follow that table, whereas D and trimming were derived from the DNA. The data hold about 190,000 clones, with 82% observed a single time. Germline V gene lookup returns CDR1 SNHLY and CDR2 FYNNEI. Trimming left V 3 bases short and J 3 bases short, with 15 bases between. This CDR3 is 15 amino acids long.

Sequenced sample: PBMCs. The chain has TRBV2 and TRBJ2-7; no clear D. The sequence came from a woman under 30 in good health and CMV-seronegative. The CDR3 loop is CASSDKWSGRYEQYF. CDR3 bases: TGTGCCAGCAGTGATAAGTGGTCAGGCCGCTACGAGCAGTACTTC.